The clone carrying this TCR beta chain was counted a few times. Its antigen is unidentified. The method was immunoSEQ multiplex PCR; TCRdb's version includes in-frame clones alone and lacks a portion of them. The table lists approximately 27,000 clones, 75% to 90% of them singletons, with roughly 1.3% in the top ten. This sample was taken from a study of T cell responses to AZD1222 COVID-19 vaccine. The CDR3 extends over 16 amino acids. The germline V gene has CDR1 SGHTA and CDR2 FQGNSA. The V gene end was trimmed by 1 base and the J gene end by 2 bases; junction bases not matched to a gene: 8. General study results and limits: Spike was spanned by vaccine-associated CD4 TCRs, which were dominant at 160-218 and 743-854. Unmutated regions of variants are reportedly targeted by nearly half of spike-specific TCRs. In all cases, repertoires were sampled only after the peak T cell response.

The rearrangement joins TRBV7-2 to TRBJ2-7; 7 nucleotides align to TRBD2. The TCR originated in an adult in good health. This specimen was peripheral blood, taken on day 0 of AZD1222 vaccination. This chain's CDR3 is CASSLDRPSGAYEQYF. CDR3 DNA: TGTGCCAGCAGCTTAGATCGGCCTAGCGGAGCCTACGAGCAGTACTTC.